These 16 T cell receptor beta chains were all obtained from the same sample, sequenced in a study of blood T cell repertoires in COVID-19. Sequencing was performed with immunoSEQ multiplex PCR; in TCRdb, only in-frame clones are kept and a portion is missing. The repertoire consists of roughly 130,000 clones, with around 83% occurring once and the leading ten covering 16%. The sample consisted of peripheral blood. The receptors here all came from a woman aged 50 to 65 with acute or convalescent COVID-19.

The rearrangement uses TRBV5-1 and TRBJ1-4; maybe TRBD1 (5 bases). The CDR3 has 15 amino acids. CDR1 and CDR2 from the germline V gene are SGHRS and YFSETQ. V lost 0 bases, J lost 8 bases, and 14 bases lay in between. CDR3 loop: CASSLAVGGGEKLFF. The CDR3 nucleotides read TGCGCCAGCAGCTTGGCCGTCGGGGGTGGAGAAAAACTGTTTTTT.

This clone was seen a few times. The rearrangement joins TRBV13 to TRBJ2-5; D gene unclear. The CDR3 totals 13 residues. Deletions cut 4 bases from V and 7 bases from J, with 13 bases between. Germline assignment: CDR1 PRHDT and CDR2 FYEKMQ (reference sequence). CDR3 sequence reads: CASSSIRVVTQYF. CDR3 sequence (DNA): TGTGCCAGCAGCTCGATCCGGGTTGTGACCCAGTACTTC.

The gene calls are TRBV15 and TRBJ1-4; D gene unclear. Germline V gene sequence: CDR1 LNHNV, CDR2 YYDKDF (reference sequence). The V gene lost 0 bases and the J gene lost 4 bases, with 15 bases spanning the gap. The CDR3 contains 17 residues. CDR3 region: CATSREATPSDNEKLFF. The CDR3 DNA reads TGTGCCACCAGCAGAGAGGCAACCCCTTCCGATAATGAAAAACTGTTTTTT.

The chain recombines TRBV5-6 with TRBJ1-2; the match to TRBD1 covers 8 bases. V was pared by 0 bases and J by 0 bases, with 7 bases of the junction left unmatched. Germline V gene sequence: CDR1 SGHDT, CDR2 YYEEEE. The length of the CDR3 is 17 residues. The CDR3, as DNA: TGTGCCAGCAGCTTGGTCGGGACAGGCCATACTAACTATGGCTACACCTTC. Protein sequence: CASSLVGTGHTNYGYTF.

This rearrangement joins TRBV19 to TRBJ1-2; a weak D match, TRBD1 (6 bases). The CDR3 runs to 14 residues. V was cut by 10 bases and J by 0 bases, with 15 bases left in between. Germline-derived CDR1 and CDR2 are LNHDA and SQIVND (reference sequence). The CDR3 DNA sequence: TGTGCCATCAGGGGACGCTCCCCTAACTATGGCTACACCTTC. Translating it yields CAIRGRSPNYGYTF.

V is TRBV18 and J is TRBJ2-2; the D gene is possibly TRBD1 (6 bases). Germline loops: CDR1 KGHSH, CDR2 LQKENI. V lost 0 bases, J lost 6 bases, and 14 bases lay in between. The CDR3 is 16 amino acids. CDR3 coding DNA: TGTGCCAGCTCACCACCGATCAGGGGCGAATCCGGGGAGCTGTTTTTT. It is translated as CASSPPIRGESGELFF.

This rearrangement joins TRBV19 to TRBJ2-6; no definite D call. The CDR3 runs 15 residues. CDR1 and CDR2 from the germline V gene are LNHDA and SQIVND (reference sequence). Trimming shortened V by 7 bases and J by 18 bases, and 28 bases separated the two germline ends. DNA for the CDR3: TGTGCCAGTAACCTAGGTGTCGGTGGTCCATGGGTATGGACTTTC. Its translation is CASNLGVGGPWVWTF.

The rearrangement links TRBV6-5 to TRBJ1-2; D may be TRBD1 (6 bases). Trimming pared 5 bases from V and 8 bases from J, leaving 21 bases between. This CDR3 region has 15 residues. Germline loops: CDR1 MNHEY, CDR2 SVGAGI. The CDR3, as DNA: TGTGCCAGCAGTCGCGATTACAGGGAGATGGTCGGCTACACCTTC. This translates into CASSRDYREMVGYTF.

V is TRBV5-1 and J is TRBJ2-5, with TRBD2 matching over 7 bases. Looked up from germline, CDR1 is SGHRS and CDR2 is YFSETQ. V lost 1 base, J lost 2 bases, and 8 bases stayed unmatched. CDR3 length equals 16 residues. The CDR3 DNA is TGCGCCAGCAGCTTGAACCCGATCGGGGGGCAAGAGACCCAGTACTTC. Protein sequence: CASSLNPIGGQETQYF.

The chain employs TRBV15 and TRBJ2-3; the D gene is possibly TRBD1 (6 bases). The length of the CDR3 is 17 residues. Trimming removed 5 bases from V and 5 bases from J, with 23 bases in between. Germline-derived CDR1 and CDR2 are LNHNV and YYDKDF (reference sequence). The CDR3 DNA reads TGTGCCACCAGCCACTCAACAGGGTGGGGTAGGGGAGATACGCAGTATTTT. Amino acid sequence: CATSHSTGWGRGDTQYF.

The chain has TRBV7-2 and TRBJ2-3; 7 bases align to TRBD2. The CDR3 runs to 15 residues. The trim removed 5 bases at V and 2 bases at J, leaving 7 bases unmatched. The germline V gene encodes CDR1 SGHTA and CDR2 FQGNSA. Here the CDR3 reads CASSPLAGDTDTQYF. The CDR3 DNA reads as TGTGCCAGCAGCCCCCTCGCGGGGGACACAGATACGCAGTATTTT.

This chain connects TRBV11-2 to TRBJ1-3, with 9 positions matching TRBD1. This CDR3 is 14 amino acids long. Germline CDR1 and CDR2: SGHAT and FQNNGV. After removal of 6 bases from V and 7 bases from J, the junction contained 7 bases not matched to a gene. The CDR3 sequence is CASRPTGGANTIYF. The CDR3 coding sequence is TGTGCCAGCAGGCCTACAGGGGGCGCGAACACCATATATTTT. The full variable domain, in which reference TRBV11-2 and TRBJ1-3 provide the parts outside the CDR3, is EAGVAQSPRYKIIEKRQSVAFWCNPISGHATLYWYQQILGQGPKLLIQFQNNGVVDDSQLPKDRFSAERLKGVDSTLKIQPAKLEDSAVYLCASRPTGGANTIYFGEGSWLTVV.

This chain links TRBV27 with TRBJ1-5; D unclear. Germline CDR1 MNHEY, CDR2 SMNVEV (reference sequence). The CDR3 runs 13 residues. Trimming pared 4 bases from V and 5 bases from J, leaving 9 bases between. The CDR3 region is CASSSISDQPQHF. CDR3 nucleotides: TGTGCCAGCAGTTCCATCTCGGATCAGCCCCAGCATTTT.

The table lists this clone with a few counts. V usage is TRBV27 and J usage is TRBJ2-2, with 8 bases identical to TRBD1. The trim removed 2 bases at V and 3 bases at J, leaving 5 bases unmatched. From germline, CDR1 is MNHEY and CDR2 SMNVEV (reference sequence). This CDR3 spans 16 amino acids. Here the CDR3 reads CASSLQGALDTGELFF. CDR3 nucleotides: TGTGCCAGCAGTTTACAGGGGGCGCTGGACACCGGGGAGCTGTTTTTT.

The gene calls are TRBV27 and TRBJ1-1; TRBD1 matches 9 bases. The CDR3 spans 14 residues. Trimming cost V 4 bases and J 7 bases; bases outside gene matches: 7. Germline V gives CDR1 MNHEY, CDR2 SMNVEV (reference sequence). The CDR3 loop is CASSYWDRVGEAFF. The CDR3 DNA follows: TGTGCCAGCAGTTACTGGGACAGGGTAGGTGAAGCTTTCTTT.

In its sample, this clone was seen once. The chain links TRBV18 to TRBJ2-5, with 10 bases lining up with TRBD1. The CDR3 length is 14 residues. Germline lookup yields CDR1 KGHSH and CDR2 LQKENI. V lost 3 bases, J lost 5 bases, and 3 bases stayed unmatched. CDR3 nucleotide sequence: TGTGCCAGCTCACCGACAGGGGGCAAGGAGACCCAGTACTTC. It encodes CASSPTGGKETQYF.